This T cell receptor beta chain was observed in a study of immune evolution from preneoplasia to lung adenocarcinoma. Repertoires were generated with immunoSEQ multiplex PCR, while TCRdb's copy carries only in-frame clones and drops some. Among some 11,000 clones listed, 82% were seen once. General study points: From normal lung to invasive adenocarcinoma, top clone frequencies appeared to decrease. Clonality was highest in normal lung, lower in later-stage lesions apparently.

Trimming left V 3 bases short and J 6 bases short, with 9 bases between. The CDR3 is made up of 14 amino acids. CDR1 is SEHNR, CDR2 FQNEAQ, per germline (reference sequence). As concerns this clone: Its antigen is unidentified.

The chain uses TRBV7-9 and TRBJ1-6, with a weak D call TRBD1 (5 bases). The clonotype was recovered from an older person with lung adenocarcinoma. Material: FFPE minimally invasive lung adenocarcinoma tissue. As DNA, the CDR3 is TGTGCCAGCAGCTTTCTGGGGCCTAATTCACCCCTCCACTTT. It encodes CASSFLGPNSPLHF.